This T cell receptor (gamma chain) came from a study of gamma-delta chains in newborns, infants, children (dated by TCRdb to about 2019). With regard to the full study: According to the title of the study, polyclonal expansion of innate gammadelta T cells immediately after birth is driven by microbial exposure. How innate gammadelta T cell populations in human newborns were shaped by microbial exposure immediately after birth was investigated in the study.

Regarding this clone: The clone's antigen remains unknown. No quality values exist for individual bases; no much larger clone is one base distant.

Reads for this sample came from an Illumina MiSeq. TCRdb reanalyzed the public reads with the CATT caller, and identical DNA sequences were merged afterwards. In all, the sample holds several hundred gamma-chain clones, and approximately 50% of those were seen once. The top ten constitute about a fifth of the sample. The CDR3 spans 14 residues, from the cysteine through the phenylalanine. The retained sequence is limited to the CDR3, 42 bases, with the frame set at the first base. V trim: 0 bases; J trim: 3 bases; unmatched bases: 5. From a lookup of the germline V gene (reference sequence), CDR1 and CDR2 are VTNTFY and YDVSTARD.

The TCR was taken from a child who was a newborn, infant or young child, either healthy, febrile or measles-vaccinated (not recorded which). The chain uses TRGV3 and TRGJ1 or TRGJ2. The J gene comes from matching the DNA to germline here; TCRdb lacks it. The sample comprised blood. The nucleotides are TGTGCCACCTGGGACAGGCCCATTTATTATAAGAAACTCTTT. Translated, it reads CATWDRPIYYKKLF.